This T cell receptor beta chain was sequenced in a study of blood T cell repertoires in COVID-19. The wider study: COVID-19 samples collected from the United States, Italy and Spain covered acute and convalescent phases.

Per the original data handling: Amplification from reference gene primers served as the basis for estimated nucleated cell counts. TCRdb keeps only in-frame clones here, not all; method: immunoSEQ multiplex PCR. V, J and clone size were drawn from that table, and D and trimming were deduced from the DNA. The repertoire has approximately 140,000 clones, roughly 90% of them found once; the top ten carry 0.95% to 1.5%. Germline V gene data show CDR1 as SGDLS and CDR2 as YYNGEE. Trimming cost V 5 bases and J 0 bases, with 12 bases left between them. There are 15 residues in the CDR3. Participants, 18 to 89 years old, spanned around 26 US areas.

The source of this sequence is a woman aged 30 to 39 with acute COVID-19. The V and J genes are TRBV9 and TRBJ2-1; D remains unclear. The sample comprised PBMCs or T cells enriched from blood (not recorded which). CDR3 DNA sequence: TGTGCCAGCAGGCCGCCCGGCGGCTCCTACAATGAGCAGTTCTTC. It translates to CASRPPGGSYNEQFF.